Below, 25 T cell receptor beta chains from the same sample are listed, as sequenced in a study of blood T cell repertoires in COVID-19. Only in-frame clones appear in the TCRdb table, and some are missing; sequencing was by immunoSEQ multiplex PCR. The sample consists of approximately 170,000 clones, more than 80% of them appearing once. The sample was peripheral blood. Receptor source: a human donor in a cohort sampled during active COVID-19.

This clone was picked up one time. V and J are TRBV11-3 and TRBJ2-2; D gene uncertain. CDR3 length: 15 residues. Germline-derived CDR1 and CDR2 are SGHNT and YENEEA. V was shortened by 5 bases and J by 0 bases, with 10 bases between the two germline ends. The CDR3 is CASSPGETNTGELFF. The CDR3 region has the DNA TGTGCCAGCAGCCCCGGTGAAACGAACACCGGGGAGCTGTTTTTT.

The J gene is TRBJ2-1, the V gene TRBV7-6; 9 bases agree with TRBD2. V was clipped by 5 bases and J by 6 bases; unmatched bases: 11. This CDR3 is 16 amino acids long. Germline loops: CDR1 SGHVS, CDR2 FNYEAQ. This CDR3 reads CASSDTGTSWGNEQFF. The CDR3, as DNA: TGTGCCAGCAGCGATACCGGGACTAGCTGGGGCAATGAGCAGTTCTTC.

The chain joins TRBV6-5 to TRBJ1-1; possible D gene TRBD1, 6 bases. CDR1 and CDR2 from the germline V gene are MNHEY and SVGAGI. The CDR3 runs to 13 residues. Here the CDR3 reads CAQREPGSGDAFF. The CDR3 nucleotides are TGTGCTCAGCGAGAACCTGGCTCAGGGGACGCTTTCTTT.

The rearrangement uses TRBV15 and TRBJ2-1; TRBD1 is a possible D gene (6 bases). The CDR3 sequence is 14 residues long. Per germline, CDR1 LNHNV and CDR2 YYDKDF (reference sequence). Trimming removed 0 bases at V and 5 bases at J, with 8 bases between. The CDR3 here is CATSRDRGHNEQFF. The CDR3 DNA sequence: TGTGCCACCAGCAGAGACAGGGGCCACAATGAGCAGTTCTTC. The complete variable domain, with remaining parts taken from reference TRBV15 and TRBJ2-1, reads DAMVIQNPRYQVTQFGKPVTLSCSQTLNHNVMYWYQQKSSQAPKLLFHYYDKDFNNEADTPDNFQSRRPNTSFCFLDIRSPGLGDTAMYLCATSRDRGHNEQFFGPGTRLTVL.

V usage is TRBV29-1 and J usage is TRBJ2-1; the D gene is possibly TRBD2 (6 bases). CDR1 SQVTM and CDR2 ANQGSEA come from the germline V gene. Trimming took 6 bases from V and 0 from J, leaving 6 bases between them. The CDR3 length is 12 residues. The CDR3 here is CSVGSSYNEQFF. Here the CDR3 DNA reads TGCAGCGTCGGGAGCTCCTACAATGAGCAGTTCTTC.

There are a few counts of this clone. The chain is built from TRBV27 and TRBJ2-1, with TRBD2 matching over 14 bases. The CDR3 is 16 amino acids. Looked up from germline, CDR1 is MNHEY and CDR2 is SMNVEV (reference sequence). After removal of 4 bases from V and 5 bases from J, the junction contained 4 bases not matched to a gene. CDR3 bases: TGTGCCAGCAGTTCCAGACTAGCGGGAGGGAACAATGAGCAGTTCTTC. Protein sequence: CASSSRLAGGNNEQFF.

The sample holds a few counts of this clone. The genes are TRBV6-6 and TRBJ2-1; D is undetermined. Germline CDR1 MNHNY, CDR2 SVGAGI (reference sequence). Trimming stripped 6 bases from V and 9 bases from J, with 18 bases between. This CDR3 contains 14 residues. This CDR3 is CASRAGPSRREQFF. DNA of the CDR3: TGTGCCAGCAGGGCTGGGCCCAGCAGGCGTGAGCAGTTCTTC.

The genes are TRBV29-1 and TRBJ1-2; no firm D call. CDR3 length: 14 residues. V was trimmed by 4 bases and J by 4 bases, leaving 16 bases between them. CDR1 is SQVTM, CDR2 ANQGSEA, per germline. CDR3 residues: CSVVPGSVGYGYTF. The CDR3 DNA reads as TGCAGCGTTGTACCGGGGTCGGTAGGCTATGGCTACACCTTC.

The J gene is TRBJ2-7, the V gene TRBV27; D possibly corresponds to TRBD2 (5 bases). The CDR3 runs 13 residues. V lost 3 bases to trimming and J lost 5 bases, with 11 bases between them. Per the germline V gene, CDR1 is MNHEY and CDR2 is SMNVEV (reference sequence). This chain's CDR3 is CASSFAGFDEQYF. In DNA form, the CDR3 reads TGTGCCAGCAGTTTCGCGGGCTTTGACGAGCAGTACTTC.

DNA for the CDR3: TGTGCCAGCTCACGAGTGGCAGGGGACAATTCACCCCTCCACTTT. The encoded protein is CASSRVAGDNSPLHF. The chain carries TRBV18 and TRBJ1-6; tentatively, D is TRBD1 (6 bases). Germline V gives CDR1 KGHSH, CDR2 LQKENI. The ends were cut back, 4 bases at V and 7 bases at J, with 14 bases in the middle. This CDR3 comprises 15 residues. The entire variable domain, with the rest obtained from reference TRBV18 and TRBJ1-6, is as follows: NAGVMQNPRHLVRRRGQEARLRCSPMKGHSHVYWYRQLPEEGLKFMVYLQKENIIDESGMPKERFSAEFPKEGPSILRIQQVVRGDSAAYFCASSRVAGDNSPLHFGNGTRLTVT.

This chain uses TRBV2 with TRBJ2-3, with 10 bases fitting TRBD2. Germline V CDR1 and CDR2: SNHLY, FYNNEI. The trim removed 10 bases at V and 7 bases at J, leaving 14 bases unmatched. The CDR3 has 15 amino acids. The DNA of the CDR3 is TGTGCCAACACGGGGCCTAGCGGGGGAGGATATACGCAGTATTTT. Amino acid sequence: CANTGPSGGGYTQYF.

This chain uses TRBV6-2 or TRBV6-3 with TRBJ1-5; TRBD1 matches at 9 bases. Trimming removed 2 bases from V and 4 bases from J; junction bases left unmatched: 3. CDR1 and CDR2 (germline): MNHEY, SVGEGT. The CDR3 is 15 residues long. CDR3 residues: CASSYTGQGNQPQHF. The CDR3 nucleotides are TGTGCCAGCAGTTACACGGGACAGGGTAATCAGCCCCAGCATTTT.

The chain has TRBV10-1 and TRBJ1-1; the D is unclear. Germline assignment: CDR1 WNHNN and CDR2 SYGVQD (reference sequence). The CDR3 totals 13 residues. V lost 5 bases to trimming and J lost 1 base, with 8 bases between them. In DNA form, the CDR3 reads TGCGCCAGCAGTTACACACGGAACACTGAAGCTTTCTTT. Its protein is CASSYTRNTEAFF.

The chain couples TRBV9 to TRBJ2-5, with D maybe TRBD1 (6 bases). CDR3 length: 14 amino acids. The V and J ends lost 4 bases and 0 bases respectively, with 10 bases between them. Germline V gene sequence: CDR1 SGDLS, CDR2 YYNGEE. CDR3 loop: CASSFRQDQETQYF. The CDR3 nucleotides are TGTGCCAGCAGCTTTCGACAGGACCAAGAGACCCAGTACTTC.

This clone was counted once. The CDR3 DNA reads as TGTGCCAGCAGAGTCGACAGGGGTTATGGCTACACCTTC. Protein sequence: CASRVDRGYGYTF. The chain recombines TRBV28 with TRBJ1-2; 8 nucleotides match TRBD1. V was clipped by 6 bases and J by 5 bases; unmatched bases: 5. Germline CDR1 MDHEN, CDR2 SYDVKM. This CDR3 comprises 13 residues.

The V gene is TRBV6-1, the J gene TRBJ1-4; 8 nucleotides match TRBD1. V dropped 4 bases and J dropped 8; count of bases not matched to a gene: 12. CDR1 is MNHNS and CDR2 is SASEGT in the germline V gene. There are 16 residues in the CDR3. The CDR3 reads CASSVQTGAKGEKLFF. For the CDR3, the DNA is TGTGCCAGCAGTGTCCAGACAGGGGCGAAGGGGGAAAAACTGTTTTTT.

This chain joins TRBV7-8 and TRBJ2-7; D is possibly TRBD2 (6 bases). The CDR3 loop spans 16 amino acids. The ends were cut back, 5 bases at V and 1 base at J, with 18 bases in the middle. Germline loops: CDR1 SGHVS, CDR2 FQNEAQ. DNA for the CDR3: TGTGCCAGCAGCACCTGGTTCGCGGGGAGGTCCTACGAGCAGTACTTC. Its translation: CASSTWFAGRSYEQYF.

The chain carries TRBV5-1 and TRBJ2-3, with 9 positions matching TRBD1. The CDR3 has 17 amino acids. Per germline, CDR1 SGHRS and CDR2 YFSETQ. With 5 bases clipped from V and 2 bases from J, the junction kept 12 bases outside the gene matches. The CDR3 bases are TGCGCCAGCAGTGCGAGGGACAGGGTATCTCTCACAGATACGCAGTATTTT. Its translation is CASSARDRVSLTDTQYF.

This clone was found a few times. This rearrangement joins TRBV28 to TRBJ2-7; D perhaps matches TRBD1 (7 bases). The germline V gene has CDR1 MDHEN and CDR2 SYDVKM. The CDR3 runs 15 residues. The V gene lost 4 bases and the J gene lost 9 bases, with 22 bases spanning the gap. The CDR3 sequence: CASSYMQGGNGRQYF. The DNA of the CDR3 is TGTGCCAGCAGTTATATGCAGGGGGGTAATGGAAGGCAGTACTTC.

This clone occurred many times. The rearrangement links TRBV7-9 to TRBJ1-1, with D uncertain. V was cut by 1 base and J by 6 bases, with 9 bases left in between. The germline V gene has CDR1 SEHNR and CDR2 FQNEAQ (reference sequence). CDR3 length equals 13 residues. The chain's CDR3 is CASSLGASPEAFF. CDR3 nucleotides: TGTGCCAGCAGCTTAGGGGCCTCCCCTGAAGCTTTCTTT.

The rearrangement joins TRBV11-2 to TRBJ2-7, with 8 bases fitting TRBD2. This CDR3 is 15 amino acids long. J was trimmed by 3 bases and V by 1 base; bases with no gene match: 5. Germline V CDR1 and CDR2: SGHAT, FQNNGV. CDR3 sequence: CASSLGGGGSYEQYF. As DNA, the CDR3 is TGTGCCAGCAGCTTAGGTGGCGGGGGGAGCTACGAGCAGTACTTC.

This clone has just one count. The chain uses TRBV14 and TRBJ2-2, with D maybe TRBD2 (6 bases). Germline V gives CDR1 SGHDN, CDR2 FVKESK. This CDR3 comprises 14 residues. Deletions cut 4 bases from V and 7 bases from J, with 13 bases between. CDR3 sequence reads: CASSRDLQGGELFF. CDR3 bases: TGTGCCAGCAGCCGGGACTTACAAGGCGGGGAGCTGTTTTTT.

The rearrangement links TRBV28 to TRBJ1-2, with no clear D. Trimming pared 10 bases from V and 8 bases from J, leaving 17 bases between. CDR3 length: 12 residues. Germline V gives CDR1 MDHEN, CDR2 SYDVKM. CDR3 loop: CATGGRSGGYTF. CDR3 nucleotides: TGTGCCACCGGAGGCCGGTCGGGGGGCTACACCTTC.

The gene calls are TRBV24-1 and TRBJ2-1, with a possible D match to TRBD1 (6 bases). CDR1 is KGHDR, CDR2 SFDVKD, per germline. The V end lost 10 bases, the J end lost 0 bases, and 12 bases lay between the germline ends. There are 14 residues in the CDR3. CDR3 in DNA: TGTGCCACTCGGGGACAAAGCTCCTACAATGAGCAGTTCTTC. Its protein is CATRGQSSYNEQFF.

The rearrangement links TRBV5-1 to TRBJ2-7; 7 positions agree with TRBD1. The J segment lost 5 bases and the V segment lost 1 base, leaving 6 bases of the junction unmatched. Germline V gives CDR1 SGHRS, CDR2 YFSETQ. This CDR3 is 14 amino acids long. For the CDR3, the DNA is TGCGCCAGCAGCTTGTTAGGGGGCGCGGACGAGCAGTACTTC. This translates into CASSLLGGADEQYF.